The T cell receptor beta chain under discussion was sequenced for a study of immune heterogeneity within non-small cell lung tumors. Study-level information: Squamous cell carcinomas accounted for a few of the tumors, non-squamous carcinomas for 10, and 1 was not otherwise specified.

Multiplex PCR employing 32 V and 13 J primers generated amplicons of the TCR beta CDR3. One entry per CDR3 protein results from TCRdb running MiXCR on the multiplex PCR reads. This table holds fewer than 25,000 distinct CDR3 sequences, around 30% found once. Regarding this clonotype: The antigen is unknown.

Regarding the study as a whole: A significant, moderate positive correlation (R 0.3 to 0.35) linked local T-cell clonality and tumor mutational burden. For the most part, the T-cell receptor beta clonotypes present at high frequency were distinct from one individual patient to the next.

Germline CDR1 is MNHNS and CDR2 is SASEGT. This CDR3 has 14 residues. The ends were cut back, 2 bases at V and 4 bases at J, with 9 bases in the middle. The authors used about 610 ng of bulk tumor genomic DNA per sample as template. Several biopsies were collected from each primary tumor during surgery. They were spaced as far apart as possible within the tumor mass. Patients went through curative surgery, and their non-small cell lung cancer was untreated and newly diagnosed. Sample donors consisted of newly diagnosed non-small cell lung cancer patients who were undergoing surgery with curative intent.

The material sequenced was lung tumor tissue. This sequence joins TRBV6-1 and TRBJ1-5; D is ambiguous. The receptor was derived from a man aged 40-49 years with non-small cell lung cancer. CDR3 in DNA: TGTGCCAGCAGTGAATCGTCTCGGAATCAGCCCCAGCATTTT. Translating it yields CASSESSRNQPQHF.